These 28 T cell receptor beta chains were sequenced from one sample in a study of response to subunit inactivated influenza vaccine. TCRdb re-called the RT-PCR reads with MiXCR, one entry per CDR3 protein. The sample yields hundreds of thousands of distinct CDR3 sequences, about 8% seen once. The sample consisted of PBMCs from blood, taken roughly 24 months after vaccination. Every receptor here comes from a man aged 50-75 years who received an inactivated influenza vaccine.

This clonotype was observed a few times. V gene TRBV25-1 combines with J gene TRBJ2-7, with D hard to call. The CDR3 covers 13 residues. Germline CDR1 is MGHDK and CDR2 is SYGVNS. Deletions cut 3 bases from V and 6 bases from J, with 12 bases between. The CDR3 DNA reads as TGTGCCAGCAGTGACCGATCCATGGGCGAGCAGTACTTC. Protein product: CASSDRSMGEQYF.

The J gene is TRBJ2-7, the V gene TRBV20-1; 11 nucleotides match TRBD2. Trimming removed 4 bases from V and 6 bases from J; junction bases left unmatched: 11. The germline V gene has CDR1 DFQATT and CDR2 SNEGSKA (reference sequence). The CDR3 has 15 amino acids. The CDR3 protein is CSAMISGRALGEQYF. The CDR3, as DNA: TGCAGTGCTATGATTAGCGGGAGGGCTTTAGGCGAGCAGTACTTC.

This clonotype was seen a few times. This chain uses TRBV5-1 with TRBJ1-5; 9 bases are shared with TRBD1. V dropped 3 bases and J dropped 7; count of bases not matched to a gene: 5. CDR3 size: 14 residues. Germline V CDR1 and CDR2: SGHRS, YFSETQ. The CDR3 coding sequence is TGCGCCAGCAGCTGGGGGACAGGGACGCAGCCCCAGCATTTT. Its translation: CASSWGTGTQPQHF. The full variable domain, rest sourced from reference TRBV5-1 and TRBJ1-5, is KAGVTQTPRYLIKTRGQQVTLSCSPISGHRSVSWYQQTPGQGLQFLFEYFSETQRNKGNFPGRFSGRQFSNSRSEMNVSTLELGDSALYLCASSWGTGTQPQHFGDGTRLSIL.

This clonotype was counted many times. The chain has TRBV5-1 and TRBJ2-1; tentatively, D is TRBD2 (5 bases). The CDR3 covers 12 residues. Germline CDR1 and CDR2: SGHRS and YFSETQ. The V end was cut by 2 bases, the J end by 8 bases, with 8 bases between. The CDR3 DNA reads TGCGCCAGCAGCTTCCCCGGGGATGAGCAGTTCTTC. It translates to CASSFPGDEQFF.

This clonotype was detected only a few times. The gene calls are TRBV12-3 or TRBV12-4 and TRBJ2-3; 7 bases are shared with TRBD2. With V trimmed by 6 bases and J by 4 bases, 4 bases remained unmatched. This CDR3 is built from 13 residues. This CDR3 reads CASRKRGADTQYF. The CDR3 bases are TGTGCCAGCAGGAAGCGGGGAGCAGATACGCAGTATTTT.

There are a few counts of this clonotype. The gene calls are TRBV28 and TRBJ2-4; TRBD1 or TRBD2 may be the D gene (5 bases each). The CDR3 length is 15 residues. Germline V CDR1 and CDR2: MDHEN, SYDVKM. Trimming shortened V by 5 bases and J by 3 bases, and 14 bases separated the two germline ends. CDR3 sequence (DNA): TGTGCCAGCAGTACCCCGGGGCAGGTCAAAAACATTCAGTACTTC. Translating it yields CASSTPGQVKNIQYF.

V usage is TRBV28 and J usage is TRBJ1-1, with a possible D match to TRBD1 (5 bases). Trimming stripped 10 bases from V and 0 bases from J, with 15 bases between. The V gene's germline CDR1 is MDHEN and CDR2 SYDVKM. The CDR3 consists of 14 residues. CDR3 DNA sequence: TGTGCCACCTTTTGGGGCAACATGAACACTGAAGCTTTCTTT. It specifies CATFWGNMNTEAFF. The whole variable domain, filled in from reference TRBV28 and TRBJ1-1, reads DVKVTQSSRYLVKRTGEKVFLECVQDMDHENMFWYRQDPGLGLRLIYFSYDVKMKEKGDIPEGYSVSREKKERFSLILESASTNQTSMYLCATFWGNMNTEAFFGQGTRLTVV.

This clonotype has a count of ten or more. The chain combines TRBV28 with TRBJ2-1, with TRBD2 matching over 7 bases. V shed 3 bases, J shed 3 bases, and the junction held 5 bases outside the gene matches. Per the germline V gene, CDR1 is MDHEN and CDR2 is SYDVKM. This CDR3 region has 15 residues. The CDR3 sequence: CASSFPSGDYNEQFF. CDR3 DNA sequence: TGTGCCAGCAGTTTCCCTAGCGGAGACTACAATGAGCAGTTCTTC.

The V and J genes are TRBV25-1 and TRBJ2-7; the D gene is possibly TRBD1 (6 bases). V was clipped by 3 bases and J by 3 bases, with 12 bases between them. Germline CDR1 reads MGHDK; CDR2 reads SYGVNS. CDR3 length: 14 residues. This CDR3 is CASSDSRTDYEQYF. CDR3 DNA: TGTGCCAGCAGTGATAGTAGGACAGACTACGAGCAGTACTTC.

This clonotype was seen a handful of times. CDR3 sequence: CSVGSAGSYEQYF. The CDR3 nucleotides are TGCAGCGTTGGGTCGGCAGGATCCTACGAGCAGTACTTC. The rearrangement links TRBV29-1 to TRBJ2-7; D gene unclear. This CDR3 comprises 13 residues. Germline values: CDR1 SQVTM, CDR2 ANQGSEA. Trimming took 4 bases from V and 1 from J, leaving 11 bases between them.

This clonotype appeared a few times. V usage is TRBV20-1 and J usage is TRBJ2-3; 8 bases fit TRBD2. The CDR3 has 15 amino acids. The V gene end was trimmed by 3 bases and the J gene end by 6 bases; junction bases not matched to a gene: 11. The germline V gene encodes CDR1 DFQATT and CDR2 SNEGSKA (reference sequence). CDR3 nucleotides: TGCAGTGCTAGTCTGCCAGCGGGGGCCGGGGATACGCAGTATTTT. Translation: CSASLPAGAGDTQYF.

This clonotype was picked up a small number of times. V usage is TRBV3-1 and J usage is TRBJ2-7; 13 nucleotides line up with TRBD2. The CDR3 covers 15 residues. Germline assignment: CDR1 LGHDT and CDR2 YNNKEL (reference sequence). V trimming: 1 base; J trimming: 6 bases; junction bases outside the gene matches: 3. The CDR3 loop reads CASSQGTSGSGEQYF. The CDR3 nucleotides read TGTGCCAGCAGCCAAGGGACTAGCGGGAGTGGCGAGCAGTACTTC.

The chain joins TRBV30 to TRBJ2-1; no clear D. Germline loops: CDR1 GTSNPN, CDR2 SVGIG (reference sequence). Trimming removed 1 base at V and 10 bases at J, with 8 bases between. The CDR3 is 11 amino acids. The CDR3 bases are TGTGCCTGGAGTGACCAGGTGGAGCAGTTCTTC. Its protein is CAWSDQVEQFF.

This clonotype was counted ten times or more. One end of the junction is discordant with germline, which a read error may explain. The J gene is TRBJ2-7, the V gene TRBV18, with 9 bases aligning to TRBD2. The CDR3 is 13 residues long. Germline values: CDR1 KGHSH, CDR2 LQKENI. The CDR3 spells CASSPGREGAVGF. As DNA, the CDR3 is TGTGCCAGCTCACCGGGGCGGGAGGGTGCGGTCGGCTTC. Complete variable domain (other parts from reference TRBV18 and TRBJ2-7): NAGVMQNPRHLVRRRGQEARLRCSPMKGHSHVYWYRQLPEEGLKFMVYLQKENIIDESGMPKERFSAEFPKEGPSILRIQQVVRGDSAAYFCASSPGREGAVGFGPGTRLTVT.

This clonotype was seen repeatedly, ten times or more. V usage is TRBV7-2 and J usage is TRBJ2-7; 9 positions match TRBD1. Trimming at V came to 3 bases and at J to 1 base, leaving 1 base not matched to a gene. Looked up from germline, CDR1 is SGHTA and CDR2 is FQGNSA. The CDR3 has 14 amino acids. DNA for the CDR3: TGTGCCAGCAGCTTGGACAGGGGTTCCTACGAGCAGTACTTC. This translates into CASSLDRGSYEQYF.

This clonotype came up a few times. This chain connects TRBV28 to TRBJ1-1, with D uncertain. The ends were cut back, 5 bases at V and 5 bases at J, with 15 bases in the middle. Germline assignment: CDR1 MDHEN and CDR2 SYDVKM. The CDR3 is 14 amino acids. Written as DNA, the CDR3 is TGTGCCAGCAGTGGGGAACATGAGGTTACTGAAGCTTTCTTT. Its protein product is CASSGEHEVTEAFF. Full variable domain (rest looked up from reference TRBV28 and TRBJ1-1): DVKVTQSSRYLVKRTGEKVFLECVQDMDHENMFWYRQDPGLGLRLIYFSYDVKMKEKGDIPEGYSVSREKKERFSLILESASTNQTSMYLCASSGEHEVTEAFFGQGTRLTVV.

On this clonotype itself: A much larger clone lies a single base off, so this may be a read error. V usage is TRBV29-1 and J usage is TRBJ2-3; the D gene is possibly TRBD2 (5 bases). CDR3 size: 13 residues. V was trimmed by 5 bases and J by 4 bases, leaving 13 bases between them. Germline assignment: CDR1 SQVTM and CDR2 ANQGSEA. In nucleotides, the CDR3 is TGCAGCGTTAGGTTCGAGGGTGCAGATACGCAGTATTTT. It is translated as CSVRFEGADTQYF.

This clonotype was seen at least ten times. The rearrangement links TRBV20-1 to TRBJ2-2, with 11 bases identical to TRBD2. This CDR3 is built from 16 residues. Germline CDR1 reads DFQATT; CDR2 reads SNEGSKA (reference sequence). V was clipped by 3 bases and J by 1 base; unmatched bases: 4. This CDR3 reads CSASTLAGGNTGELFF. The DNA of the CDR3 is TGCAGTGCTAGCACCCTAGCGGGAGGGAACACCGGGGAGCTGTTTTTT.

The chain has TRBV20-1 and TRBJ2-7; D call uncertain. The CDR3 loop spans 15 amino acids. Germline V gene sequence: CDR1 DFQATT, CDR2 SNEGSKA (reference sequence). Trimming removed 0 bases at V and 3 bases at J, with 15 bases between. DNA of the CDR3: TGCAGTGCTAGAGATCGTGAAGTCCCTAACTACGAGCAGTACTTC. This encodes CSARDREVPNYEQYF.

This CDR3 is CARRGANYGYTF. The CDR3 region has the DNA TGTGCCCGGAGGGGAGCTAACTATGGCTACACCTTC. V gene TRBV21-1 combines with J gene TRBJ1-2. TRBV21-1 is labeled a pseudogene. The CDR3 is 12 residues long.

This sequence joins TRBV6-2 or TRBV6-3 and TRBJ2-3, with a weak D call TRBD2 (6 bases). V was shortened by 2 bases and J by 2 bases, with 8 bases between the two germline ends. Looked up from germline, CDR1 is MNHEY and CDR2 is SVGEGT. This CDR3 is built from 14 residues. The CDR3 spells CASSYGEVTDTQYF. CDR3 coding DNA: TGTGCCAGCAGTTACGGGGAGGTCACAGATACGCAGTATTTT.

This sequence joins TRBV18 and TRBJ2-2; 7 bases align to TRBD2. J was trimmed by 7 bases and V by 0 bases; bases with no gene match: 5. This CDR3 contains 15 residues. Per the germline V gene, CDR1 is KGHSH and CDR2 is LQKENI. CDR3 DNA sequence: TGTGCCAGCTCACCACCCCGGGGGACTAACGGGGAGCTGTTTTTT. Translated, it gives CASSPPRGTNGELFF.

The chain uses TRBV5-6 and TRBJ2-7; D gene uncertain. This CDR3 is built from 15 residues. The germline V gene has CDR1 SGHDT and CDR2 YYEEEE. The germline V and J ends were trimmed by 1 base and 3 bases, with 14 bases remaining between them. Here the CDR3 reads CASSLRGGPLYEQYF. The CDR3 DNA sequence: TGTGCCAGCAGCTTGAGAGGTGGGCCACTCTACGAGCAGTACTTC.

V usage is TRBV3-1 and J usage is TRBJ2-3; 13 bases match TRBD2. Losses at the gene ends were 5 bases for V and 8 bases for J; bases not matched to a gene: 10. CDR1 is LGHDT and CDR2 is YNNKEL in the germline V gene (reference sequence). This CDR3 spans 16 amino acids. In DNA, the CDR3 is TGTGCCAGCAGCGAAACTAGCGGGGGGGTTCAGCGTACGCAGTATTTT. This codes for CASSETSGGVQRTQYF.

This clonotype was recorded many times. This chain links TRBV14 with TRBJ2-5; D not resolved. The CDR3 spans 15 residues. With 0 bases removed from V and 0 bases from J, the gap between germline ends came to 8 bases. Germline V lookup: CDR1 SGHDN, CDR2 FVKESK. The CDR3, as DNA: TGTGCCAGCAGCCAAGAAATACGGTACCAAGAGACCCAGTACTTC. Translating it yields CASSQEIRYQETQYF.

The chain has TRBV7-2 and TRBJ2-3, with 7 bases matching TRBD2. The CDR3 has 13 residues. J was trimmed by 7 bases and V by 3 bases; bases with no gene match: 4. In germline, CDR1 is SGHTA, CDR2 FQGNSA. Written as DNA, the CDR3 is TGTGCCAGCAGCTTGGCGGGAGCAAATACGCAGTATTTT. As protein: CASSLAGANTQYF.

The gene calls are TRBV5-5 and TRBJ1-2, with D perhaps matching TRBD1 (5 bases). Germline CDR1 SGHKS, CDR2 YYEKEE (reference sequence). Trimming shortened V by 0 bases and J by 6 bases, and 9 bases separated the two germline ends. The CDR3 has 13 amino acids. The CDR3 reads CASSLGGVNGYTF. CDR3 coding DNA: TGTGCCAGCAGCTTGGGGGGGGTGAATGGCTACACCTTC.

This clonotype was seen many times. This sequence joins TRBV7-9 and TRBJ1-5; 7 positions agree with TRBD1. V gave up 5 bases and J gave up 1 base; unmatched junction bases: 5. The CDR3 totals 15 residues. The germline CDR1 and CDR2 sequences are SEHNR and FQNEAQ (reference sequence). The CDR3 is CASSLQGQSNQPQHF. DNA of the CDR3: TGTGCCAGCAGCCTACAGGGGCAGAGCAATCAGCCCCAGCATTTT.